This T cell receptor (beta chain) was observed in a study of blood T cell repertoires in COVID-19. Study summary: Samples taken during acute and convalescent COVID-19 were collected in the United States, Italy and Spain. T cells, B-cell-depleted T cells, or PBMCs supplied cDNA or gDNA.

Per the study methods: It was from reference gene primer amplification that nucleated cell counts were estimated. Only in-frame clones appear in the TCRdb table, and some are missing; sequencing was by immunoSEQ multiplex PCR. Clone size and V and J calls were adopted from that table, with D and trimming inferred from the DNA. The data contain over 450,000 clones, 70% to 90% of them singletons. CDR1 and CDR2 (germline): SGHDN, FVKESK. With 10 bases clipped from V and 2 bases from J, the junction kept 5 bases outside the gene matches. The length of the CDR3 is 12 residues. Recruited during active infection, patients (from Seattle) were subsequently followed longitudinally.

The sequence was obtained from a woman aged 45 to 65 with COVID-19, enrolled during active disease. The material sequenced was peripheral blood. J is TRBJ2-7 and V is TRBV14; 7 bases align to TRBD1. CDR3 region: CATGQTPYEQYF. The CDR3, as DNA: TGTGCCACGGGACAGACCCCCTACGAGCAGTACTTC.